This T cell receptor (beta chain) was sequenced in a study of cytomegalovirus exposure and HLA in healthy donors (dated by TCRdb to the late 2010s). Background on the whole study: An earlier analysis of roughly 500 of the donors reported 276 Gb of sequence data and 117 million unique TCR beta sequences obtained from approximately 180 million T cells. About 280 gigabases of sequencing data and around 80 million unique TCR sequences made up an early release that covered approximately 620 HLA-typed donors. Of the roughly 400 genotyped donors, over 65% fell in the genetic ancestry cluster associated with self-reported Caucasian donors. The study aimed to test whether cataloging public T cell receptors could reveal signatures of past pathogen exposure. Using immunosequencing, the study profiled T cell repertoires from roughly 650 subjects and related those repertoires to cytomegalovirus serostatus. In addition to the first cohort of 666 subjects, a separate validation cohort of 120 different subjects was used. High-throughput TCR immunosequencing, statistical association of individual TCRs with disease status, and machine learning were combined to predict cytomegalovirus infection status. A later analysis re-analyzed previously published TCR beta repertoires from 550 to 700 donors and added high-resolution HLA genotyping to study TCR occurrence patterns. The later analysis used no new phenotypic data to find candidate immune exposures, relying instead on TCR beta sequences and their occurrence across donors. An earlier analysis of around 580 of the donors used high-throughput TCR beta sequencing to judge whether each TCR beta V gene segment behaved as functional or pseudogenic. Donor age, sex, ethnicity and CMV serostatus were collected together with the repertoire data. Genome-wide SNP genotypes for about three fifths of the 666 donors were used in a later genetic analysis, which treated that subset as a discovery cohort. All discovery cohort repertoires had been generated using a single sequencing platform. HLA typing covered class I and class II loci at four-digit resolution. The number of donors typed differed by locus, with roughly 620-640 for A, B, C, DRB1 and DQB1, around 560 for DQA1, some 570 for DPA1, and around 460 for DPB1. A few DR-DQ haplotypes were treated as single units for association and clustering because of strong linkage in the cohort. Among several hundred genotyped donors of the cohort, an average of around 250,000 unique TCR beta nucleotide sequences was sequenced per donor, of which 15% to 20% were non-productive. Study-wide conclusions, independent of this receptor: A further reported finding was that TCR beta sequences accurately predicted the HLA-A and HLA-B alleles for most subjects in the first cohort. The authors suggested that the approach could potentially be extended to other disease states and immunological phenotypes. While some public TCRs were present in many individuals, most TCR sequences turned up only very rarely across donors. According to a later analysis, most CMV-associated TCR beta chains appeared to be HLA-restricted, and the HLA associations seemed to be driven largely by CMV exposure. A later analysis found that HLA-associated TCR beta chains were more clonally expanded and had lower generation probabilities than equally common non-associated chains. A cluster of highly shared sequence variants was judged likely to represent a technical artifact of the sequencing pipeline. A few of the identified cytomegalovirus-associated TCR beta chains were confirmed in vitro to be specific for cytomegalovirus antigens. Some IMGT-functional V segments, including TRBV6-2 and TRBV6-3, could not be distinguished by the 87-base-pair reads and were therefore excluded. The earlier analysis of some 540 of the donors excluded 15 to 20 rarely observed V segments, including chromosome 9 orphons, because counts were too low. According to a later genetic analysis, donors in an Asian-associated ancestry cluster had fewer N-insertions in productive TCRs than the approximately 710-donor mean. Roughly uniform sequencing depth across donors was assumed in presence/absence analyses, although this assumption may not hold. The classifier was reported to diagnose cytomegalovirus status with high specificity and sensitivity in both the original cohort and the validation cohort. In a later analysis, around 15,000 TCR beta sequences were associated with specific HLA alleles at a false discovery rate of 0.05. Because HLA typing was unavailable for some donors at each locus, only the typed subset was used in association tests. This cohort had only TCR beta chains sequenced, and the lack of alpha or paired-chain data limited which features could be detected. When HLA alleles, especially DR and DQ, strongly co-occurred, attributing TCR associations to individual alleles was difficult. A total of fewer than 200 TCR beta chains were listed by the study as associated with cytomegalovirus. A later analysis found that TCR association rates varied across HLA loci, with DRB1 alleles showing the most associated TCRs and HLA-C alleles the fewest. An association between a missense DCLRE1C variant and V-gene and J-gene trimming of TCR beta chains was found in a later genetic analysis and replicated in an independent cohort. Broadly in line with IMGT annotations, most TCR beta V segments showed up in productive rearrangements about 87% or about 30% of the time in an earlier analysis of 587 of the donors. In a later analysis, several top co-occurrence clusters were reported to appear linked to parvovirus B19, influenza, CMV and Epstein-Barr virus. CMV serostatus was the only immune exposure information available for the cohort. Correlated functional status among segregating V segments might reflect linkage disequilibrium, but an unknown experimental factor could not be ruled out.

Taken from cysteine to phenylalanine, the CDR3 has 18 residues. Only CDR3 DNA remains: 54 bases, in frame from the first base. After removal of 3 bases from V and 0 bases from J, the junction retains 11 bases not matched to a gene. Via the germline V gene, CDR1 is ENHRY and CDR2 SYGVKD. Receptor amplification or capture employed the immunoSEQ multiplex PCR assay. The multiplex PCR relied on a mix of 60 forward primers for TCR Vbeta segments and 13 reverse primers for TCR Jbeta segments. Amplification of the CDR3 region of rearranged TCR beta genes was performed with a multiplex PCR assay on genomic DNA. On the Illumina HiSeq System, the amplified TCR beta libraries were sequenced as 87-base-pair reads. Under the source paper's analysis protocol: A later analysis counted about 80 million unique TCR beta chains across the approximately 700 repertoires, and some 11 million of these chains were shared by at least two donors. Raw reads were error-corrected and collapsed into unique sequences with a nearest-neighbor algorithm that merged closely related sequences to remove PCR and sequencing errors. CDR3 sequences were aligned to IMGT reference sequences to assign V, D and J gene segments. Each retained sequence needed at least a six-nucleotide match to both a V gene segment and a J gene segment. Rearrangements were called productive when the CDR3 lacked stop codons and stayed in frame with V and J; all others were non-productive. CDR3 was defined by IMGT convention, running from the second conserved V-encoded cysteine to the conserved J-encoded phenylalanine. The earlier analysis of a few hundred of the donors excluded any sequence lacking an unambiguous match to a single V gene segment. An earlier analysis of roughly 590 of the donors called V segments functional above 56.7% productive rearrangements and segregating when the between-donor standard deviation exceeded 5%. A statistical classification framework was built for diagnosing cytomegalovirus status from the catalog of TCR beta chain sequences. In a later analysis, V and J genes were assigned by comparing TCR nucleotide sequences against IMGT/GENE-DB human TR gene sequences. A later analysis assigned CDR3 sequences and most-parsimonious VDJ recombination scenarios with the TCRdist pipeline. In a later analysis, every TCR beta chain was defined by the combination of its CDR3 amino acid sequence and its V-gene family, and reads without a unique V-gene family were dropped. A later analysis removed 592 highly shared, low-generation-probability nucleotide sequences to deal with suspected cross-contamination and a sequencing artifact. A later analysis calculated a clonal expansion index for each public chain from normalized within-repertoire ranks of inferred template counts. In a later analysis, generation probabilities were computed with a VDJ recombination model fitted to out-of-frame rearrangements, and the resulting probabilities were checked against IGoR. In a later analysis, hypergeometric tests were used to score TCR-TCR, TCR-HLA and TCR-CMV co-occurrence, with a repertoire-size bias correction applied to TCR pairs. False discovery rates were estimated in a later analysis by permuting HLA or CMV assignments 20 times. In a later analysis, co-occurring TCRs were grouped using DBSCAN, and TCRdist sequence similarity was added for clustering within HLA-allele-positive subsets. Repertoires with fewer than 30,000 or more than 120,000 public chains were left out of co-occurrence clustering, as were about 5 repertoires with anomalous nucleotide sharing. TCRdb stores this immuneACCESS table with in-frame sequences only. Part of the clones is absent; in the studies checked, under half of the shortfall reflects unresolved V genes, and no reason is known for the rest. The V and J calls and clone size are taken from that table; D and trimming were inferred from the DNA. This sample comprises about 130,000 clones, roughly 77% of them detected only once. The top ten hold around 3.7% of the sample.

In total, 600 or so healthy bone marrow donors made up the cohort. At the time of sampling, all cohort members were nominally healthy, though unrecorded immune exposures were likely present. The donor tested CMV seronegative and was one of the 352 seronegative cohort members. A peripheral blood sample was collected from each donor, and TCR beta sequencing was performed on peripheral blood mononuclear cells. Genomic DNA extraction from the blood cell samples was performed with the Qiagen DNeasy Blood Extraction Kit. A note on this clone: Its specific antigen is unknown. No much larger clone is present one base from it, and per-base qualities are unavailable.

Input material: PBMCs. Recombination joined TRBV10-3 with TRBJ2-7, and 10 junction bases match TRBD1. This TCR came from a male donor in good health and CMV-seronegative. CDR3 reads: CAISEQPGQGKGSYEQYF. The nucleotides are TGTGCCATCAGTGAACAACCGGGACAGGGGAAGGGCTCCTACGAGCAGTACTTC.